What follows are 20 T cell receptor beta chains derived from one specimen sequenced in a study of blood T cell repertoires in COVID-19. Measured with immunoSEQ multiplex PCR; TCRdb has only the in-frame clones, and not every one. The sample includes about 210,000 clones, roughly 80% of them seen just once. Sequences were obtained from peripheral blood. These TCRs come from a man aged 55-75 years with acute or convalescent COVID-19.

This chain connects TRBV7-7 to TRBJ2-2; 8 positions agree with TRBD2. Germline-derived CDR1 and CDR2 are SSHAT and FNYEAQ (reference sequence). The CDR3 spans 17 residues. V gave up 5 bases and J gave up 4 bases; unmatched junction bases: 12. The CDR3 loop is CASSPQPGLGITGELFF. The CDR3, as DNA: TGTGCCAGCAGCCCCCAACCGGGACTAGGGATCACCGGGGAGCTGTTTTTT.

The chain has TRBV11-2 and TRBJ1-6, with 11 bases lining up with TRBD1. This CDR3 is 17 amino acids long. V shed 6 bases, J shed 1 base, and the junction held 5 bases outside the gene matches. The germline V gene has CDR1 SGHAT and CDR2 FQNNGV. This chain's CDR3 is CASSSGTGGSYNSPLHF. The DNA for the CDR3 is TGTGCCAGCAGTTCCGGGACAGGGGGATCCTATAATTCACCCCTCCACTTT.

The CDR3 sequence is CASSLTVGQPHGYTF. The CDR3 bases are TGCGCCAGCAGCCTAACAGTGGGACAGCCCCATGGCTACACCTTC. The chain is built from TRBV4-3 and TRBJ1-2, with 7 bases aligning to TRBD1. Germline V gene sequence: CDR1 LGHNA, CDR2 YSLEER. The ends lost 4 bases at V and 6 bases at J; junction bases unmatched: 11. This CDR3 is 15 amino acids long.

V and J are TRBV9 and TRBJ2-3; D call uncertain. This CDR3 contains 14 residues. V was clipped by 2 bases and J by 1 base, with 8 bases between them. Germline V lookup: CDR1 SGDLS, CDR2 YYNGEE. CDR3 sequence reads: CASSVEYRTDTQYF. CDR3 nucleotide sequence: TGTGCCAGCAGCGTTGAGTACCGCACAGATACGCAGTATTTT.

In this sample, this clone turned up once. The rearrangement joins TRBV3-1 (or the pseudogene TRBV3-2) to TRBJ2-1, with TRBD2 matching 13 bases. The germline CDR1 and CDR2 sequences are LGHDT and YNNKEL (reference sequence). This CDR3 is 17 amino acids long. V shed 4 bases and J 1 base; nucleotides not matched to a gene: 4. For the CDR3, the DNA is TGTGCCAGCAGCCGACCGACTAGCGGGAGGTCCTACAATGAGCAGTTCTTC. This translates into CASSRPTSGRSYNEQFF.

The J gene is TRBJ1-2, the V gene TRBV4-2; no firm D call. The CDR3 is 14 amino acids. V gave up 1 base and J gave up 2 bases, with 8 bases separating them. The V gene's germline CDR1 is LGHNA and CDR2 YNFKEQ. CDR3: CASSQGEANYGYTF. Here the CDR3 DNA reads TGTGCCAGCAGCCAAGGGGAGGCCAACTATGGCTACACCTTC.

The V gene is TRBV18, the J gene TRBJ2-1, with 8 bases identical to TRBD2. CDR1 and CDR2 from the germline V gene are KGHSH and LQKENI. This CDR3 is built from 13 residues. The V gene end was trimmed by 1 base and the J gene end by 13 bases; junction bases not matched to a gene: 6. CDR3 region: CASSPQQRESQFF. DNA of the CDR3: TGTGCCAGCTCACCACAGCAGCGGGAGTCACAGTTCTTC.

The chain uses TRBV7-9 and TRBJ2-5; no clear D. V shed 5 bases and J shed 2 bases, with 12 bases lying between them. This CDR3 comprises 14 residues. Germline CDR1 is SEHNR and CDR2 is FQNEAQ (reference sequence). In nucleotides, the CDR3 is TGTGCCAGCAGCCAATCTGTCGGGCAAGAGACCCAGTACTTC. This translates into CASSQSVGQETQYF. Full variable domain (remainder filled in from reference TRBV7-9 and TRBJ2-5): DTGVSQNPRHKITKRGQNVTFRCDPISEHNRLYWYRQTLGQGPEFLTYFQNEAQLEKSRLLSDRFSAERPKGSFSTLEIQRTEQGDSAMYLCASSQSVGQETQYFGPGTRLLVL.

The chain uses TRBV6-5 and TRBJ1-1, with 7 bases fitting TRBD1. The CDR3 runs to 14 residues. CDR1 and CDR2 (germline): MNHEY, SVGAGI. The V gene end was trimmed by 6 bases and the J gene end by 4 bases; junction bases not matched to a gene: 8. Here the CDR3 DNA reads TGTGCCAGCAGGGGATCCCACAGGGGCACTGAAGCTTTCTTT. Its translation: CASRGSHRGTEAFF.

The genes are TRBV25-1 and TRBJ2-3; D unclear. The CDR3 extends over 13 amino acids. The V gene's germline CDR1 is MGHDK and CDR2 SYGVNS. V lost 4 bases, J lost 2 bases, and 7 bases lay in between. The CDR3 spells CASSVLDTDTQYF. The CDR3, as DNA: TGTGCCAGCAGTGTCCTAGACACAGATACGCAGTATTTT. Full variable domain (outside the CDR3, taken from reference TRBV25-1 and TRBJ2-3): EADIYQTPRYLVIGTGKKITLECSQTMGHDKMYWYQQDPGMELHLIHYSYGVNSTEKGDLSSESTVSRIRTEHFPLTLESARPSHTSQYLCASSVLDTDTQYFGPGTRLTVL.

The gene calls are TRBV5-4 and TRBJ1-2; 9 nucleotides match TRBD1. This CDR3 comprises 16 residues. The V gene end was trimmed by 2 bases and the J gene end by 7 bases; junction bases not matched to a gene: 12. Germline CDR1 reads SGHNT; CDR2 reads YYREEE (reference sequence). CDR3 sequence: CASSFRGQGLGSGYTF. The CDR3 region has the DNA TGTGCCAGCAGCTTTAGGGGACAGGGATTGGGAAGTGGCTACACCTTC.

The CDR3: CAISGGGDQPQHF. CDR3 in DNA: TGTGCCATCAGTGGGGGGGGAGATCAGCCCCAGCATTTT. The chain links TRBV10-3 to TRBJ1-5; TRBD1 might be the D (5 bases). The CDR3 loop spans 13 amino acids. V dropped 4 bases and J dropped 5 bases, with 9 bases sitting between them. The germline V gene has CDR1 ENHRY and CDR2 SYGVKD.

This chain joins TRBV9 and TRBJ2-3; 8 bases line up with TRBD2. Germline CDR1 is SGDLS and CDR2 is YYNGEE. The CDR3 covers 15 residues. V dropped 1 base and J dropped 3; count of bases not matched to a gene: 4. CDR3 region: CASSVWRGETDTQYF. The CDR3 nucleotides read TGTGCCAGCAGCGTATGGCGGGGGGAAACAGATACGCAGTATTTT.

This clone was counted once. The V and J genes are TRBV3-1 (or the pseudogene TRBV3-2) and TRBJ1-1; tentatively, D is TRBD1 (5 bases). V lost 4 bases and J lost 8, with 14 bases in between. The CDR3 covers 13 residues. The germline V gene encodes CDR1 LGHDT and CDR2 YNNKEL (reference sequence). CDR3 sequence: CASSPHTGTEAFF. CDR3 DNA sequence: TGTGCCAGCAGCCCACACACAGGAACCGAAGCTTTCTTT.

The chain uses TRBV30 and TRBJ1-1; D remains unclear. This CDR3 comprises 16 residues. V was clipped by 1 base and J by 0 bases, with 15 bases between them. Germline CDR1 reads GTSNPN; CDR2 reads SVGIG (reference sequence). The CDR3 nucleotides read TGTGCCTGGAGTGCCCCTTCTGTGGGCATGAACACTGAAGCTTTCTTT. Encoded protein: CAWSAPSVGMNTEAFF.

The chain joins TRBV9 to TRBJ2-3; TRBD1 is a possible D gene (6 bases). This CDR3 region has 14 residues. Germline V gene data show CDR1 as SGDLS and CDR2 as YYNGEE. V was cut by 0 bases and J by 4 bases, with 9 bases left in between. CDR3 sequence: CASSVGGGPDTQYF. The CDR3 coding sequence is TGTGCCAGCAGCGTAGGAGGGGGACCAGATACGCAGTATTTT.

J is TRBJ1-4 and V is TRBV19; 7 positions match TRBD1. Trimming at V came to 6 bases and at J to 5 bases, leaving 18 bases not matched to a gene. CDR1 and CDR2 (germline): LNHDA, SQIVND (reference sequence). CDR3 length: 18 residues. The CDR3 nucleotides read TGTGCCAGTAGCCCATTTCGGACCTGGGACAGAAGAAATGAAAAACTGTTTTTT. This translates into CASSPFRTWDRRNEKLFF.

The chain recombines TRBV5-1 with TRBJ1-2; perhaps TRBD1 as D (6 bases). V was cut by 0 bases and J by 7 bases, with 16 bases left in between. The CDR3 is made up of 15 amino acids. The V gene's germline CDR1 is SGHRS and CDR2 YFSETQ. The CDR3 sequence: CASSLALTGPTGYTF. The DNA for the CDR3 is TGCGCCAGCAGCTTGGCCCTGACAGGTCCCACTGGCTACACCTTC. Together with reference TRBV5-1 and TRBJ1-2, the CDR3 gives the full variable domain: KAGVTQTPRYLIKTRGQQVTLSCSPISGHRSVSWYQQTPGQGLQFLFEYFSETQRNKGNFPGRFSGRQFSNSRSEMNVSTLELGDSALYLCASSLALTGPTGYTFGSGTRLTVV.

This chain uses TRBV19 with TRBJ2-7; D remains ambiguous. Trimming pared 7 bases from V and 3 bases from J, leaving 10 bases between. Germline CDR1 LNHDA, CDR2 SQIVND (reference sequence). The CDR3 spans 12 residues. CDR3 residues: CASTSSNYEQYF. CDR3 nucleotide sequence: TGTGCCAGTACCTCTTCTAACTACGAGCAGTACTTC.

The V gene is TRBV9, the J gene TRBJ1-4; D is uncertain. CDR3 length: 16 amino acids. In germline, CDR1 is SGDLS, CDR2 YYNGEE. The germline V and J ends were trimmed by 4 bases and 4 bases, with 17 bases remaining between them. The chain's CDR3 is CASSTHSGAINEKLFF. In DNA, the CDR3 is TGTGCCAGCAGCACCCACTCCGGAGCTATTAATGAAAAACTGTTTTTT.